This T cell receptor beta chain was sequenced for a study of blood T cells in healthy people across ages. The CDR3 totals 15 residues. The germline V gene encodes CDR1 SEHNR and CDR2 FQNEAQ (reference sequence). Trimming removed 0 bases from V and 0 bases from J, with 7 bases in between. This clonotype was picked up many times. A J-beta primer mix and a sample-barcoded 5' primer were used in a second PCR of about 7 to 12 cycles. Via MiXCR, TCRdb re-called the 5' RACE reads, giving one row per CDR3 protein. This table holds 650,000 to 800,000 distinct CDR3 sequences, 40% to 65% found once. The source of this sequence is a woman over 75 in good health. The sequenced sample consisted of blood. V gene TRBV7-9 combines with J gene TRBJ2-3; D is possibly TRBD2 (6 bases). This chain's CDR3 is CASSLALASTDTQYF. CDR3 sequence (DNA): TGTGCCAGCAGCTTAGCACTAGCTAGCACAGATACGCAGTATTTT.